Below, one TCR beta chain is given with its context. V dropped 5 bases and J dropped 0; count of bases not matched to a gene: 7. This CDR3 is built from 16 residues. Germline CDR1 and CDR2: SGHTA and FQGTGA. This sample was included in a study of technical replicates of blood from a few donors. TCRdb keeps only in-frame clones here, not all; method: immunoSEQ multiplex PCR. Of 70,000 or so clones listed, approximately 98% are singletons. The chain uses TRBV7-3 and TRBJ1-1, with 9 bases fitting TRBD1. The receptor was isolated from a human donor in good health. Source material: T cells isolated from PBMCs. The CDR3 reads CASSLTGGYLNTEAFF. The CDR3 DNA is TGTGCCAGCAGCCTGACAGGGGGATATTTGAACACTGAAGCTTTCTTT.